A selection of T cell receptor beta chains follows, all from one sample in a study of OX40 agonist ivuxolimab in advanced cancers. This table comes from immunoSEQ multiplex PCR, and its TCRdb copy is limited to in-frame clones, with some not included. In the table there are tens of thousands of clones, nearly 85% of which are singletons. Sequencing was performed on CD4+ or CD8+ T cells sorted from blood, taken in a trial of the OX40 agonist ivuxolimab. The receptors stem from an adult with an advanced solid tumor such as melanoma, head and neck, liver or kidney cancer. The CDR3 runs from the conserved cysteine through the conserved F or W. The D gene is left open where the match is weak. Some rows mark clone size as missing; the rest say once, few, many or name a class of expanded clone.

>TRBD1|TRBJ1-2|NA|TRBV7-8
TGTGCCAGCTCCCCCCGGGACAGGGGAGGGGATGGCTACACCTTC
CASSPRDRGGDGYTF
>TRBD2|TRBJ2-7|NA|TRBV7-8
TGTGCCAGCAGCTTAGTGGGACTAGCGGGAAGGTACGAGCAGTACTTC
CASSLVGLAGRYEQYF
>TRBD1|TRBJ1-2|NA|TRBV27
TGTGCCAGCAGTCATCAGACAGGGGGGAACTATGGCTACACCTTC
CASSHQTGGNYGYTF
>NA|TRBJ2-1|NA|TRBV6-5
TGTGCCAGCAGTACGAAGCGGAATGAGCAGTTCTTC
CASSTKRNEQFF
>TRBD1|TRBJ1-2|NA|TRBV6-5
TGTGCCAGCAGTTCAAGGACAGGGGGGGTACGTGGCTACACCTTC
CASSSRTGGVRGYTF
>TRBD1|TRBJ1-4|NA|TRBV19
TGTGCCAGTATCCCCGGGACAGGGAAGGGTGAAAAACTGTTTTTT
CASIPGTGKGEKLFF
>TRBD1|TRBJ2-4|NA|TRBV28
TGTGCCAGCAGTTCTACCGACAGGGGACTAGCCAAAAACATTCAGTACTTC
CASSSTDRGLAKNIQYF
>NA|TRBJ2-2|NA|TRBV19
TGTGCCAGTAGTATAGATCGTCAAGGGCTCCGGGGGACCGGGGAGCTGTTTTTT
CASSIDRQGLRGTGELFF
>NA|TRBJ2-5|NA|TRBV30
TGTGCCTGGAGTGTACAGGGTGCCGAGACCCAGTACTTC
CAWSVQGAETQYF
>TRBD1|TRBJ2-3|NA|TRBV9
TGTGCCAGCAGCGAAGGACAGGGGGCGGACACAGATACGCAGTATTTT
CASSEGQGADTDTQYF
>NA|TRBJ2-5|NA|TRBV19
TGTGCCAGTAGTATAGAACCTGAAGGCACCCAGTACTTC
CASSIEPEGTQYF
>NA|TRBJ2-2|NA|TRBV29-1
TGCAGCGCCGATAACCCCTGGACCGGGGAGCTGTTTTTT
CSADNPWTGELFF
>TRBD1|TRBJ2-5|once|TRBV19
TGTGCCAGTAGTATGGGACAGAAAGAGACCCAGTACTTC
CASSMGQKETQYF
>NA|TRBJ2-5|NA|TRBV5-1
TGCGCCAGCAGCTTGGGCCAAGAGACCCAGTACTTC
CASSLGQETQYF